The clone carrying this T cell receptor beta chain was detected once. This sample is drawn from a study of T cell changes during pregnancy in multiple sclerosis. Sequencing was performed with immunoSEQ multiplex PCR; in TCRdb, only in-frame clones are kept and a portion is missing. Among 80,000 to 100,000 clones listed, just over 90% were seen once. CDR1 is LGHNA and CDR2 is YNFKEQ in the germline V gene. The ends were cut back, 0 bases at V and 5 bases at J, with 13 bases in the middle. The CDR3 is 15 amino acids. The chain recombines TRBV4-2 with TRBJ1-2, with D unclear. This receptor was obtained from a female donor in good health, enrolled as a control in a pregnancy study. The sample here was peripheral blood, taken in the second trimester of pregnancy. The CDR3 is CASSQERVEFYGYTF. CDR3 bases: TGTGCCAGCAGCCAAGAGAGGGTCGAGTTTTATGGCTACACCTTC.